This TCR beta chain comes out of a study of CD8 T cells in ankylosing spondylitis. This clonotype has at least ten counts. The antigen remains unidentified. V was trimmed by 5 bases and J by 1 base, leaving 8 bases between them. The CDR3 spans 12 residues. The germline gives CDR1 DFQATT, CDR2 SNEGSKA (reference sequence). Quantitative 5'-RACE with molecular barcodes generated TCR beta libraries. MiXCR, applied by TCRdb to the 5' RACE reads, yields one record per CDR3 protein. This sample yields roughly 280,000 distinct CDR3 sequences, of which about 20% are seen a single time; about 8.2% belongs to the top ten. Study observations and caveats: One TCR beta motif, made up of roughly 8 highly homologous variants, appeared characteristic of ankylosing spondylitis blood. Before this, some motif variants had been reported in reactive arthritis synovial fluid and blood. Reported data indicate significant enrichment of disease-linked clones within matched ankylosing spondylitis synovial fluid.

The chain combines TRBV20-1 with TRBJ1-1, with TRBD1 as a possible D gene (5 bases). The sample consisted of blood, either unsorted or a sorted T cell fraction (not recorded which). The source is a male donor with ankylosing spondylitis or in good health (not recorded which). The CDR3, as DNA: TGCAGTGCTTTCACAGGGAACACTGAAGCTTTCTTT. Encoded protein: CSAFTGNTEAFF.